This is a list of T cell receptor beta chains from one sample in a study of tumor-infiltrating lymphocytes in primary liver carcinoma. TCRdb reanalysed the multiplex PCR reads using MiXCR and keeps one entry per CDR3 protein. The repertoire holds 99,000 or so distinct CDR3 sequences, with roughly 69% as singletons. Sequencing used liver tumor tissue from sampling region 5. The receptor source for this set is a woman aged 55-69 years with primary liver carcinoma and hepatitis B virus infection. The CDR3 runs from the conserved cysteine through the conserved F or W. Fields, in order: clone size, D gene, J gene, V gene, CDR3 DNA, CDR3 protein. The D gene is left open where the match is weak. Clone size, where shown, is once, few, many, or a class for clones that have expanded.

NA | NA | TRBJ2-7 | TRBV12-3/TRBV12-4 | TGTGCCAACGCCAACTTCTACGAGCAGTACTTC | CANANFYEQYF
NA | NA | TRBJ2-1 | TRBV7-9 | TGTGCCAGCAGCTTAGGAGGAGGGTATTACAATGAGCAGCTCTTC | CASSLGGGYYNEQLF
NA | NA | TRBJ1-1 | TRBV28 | TGTGCCAGCTGTACAAACAGGATAATGAACACTGAAGCTTTCTTT | CASCTNRIMNTEAFF
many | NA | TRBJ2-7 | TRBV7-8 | TGTGCCAGCAGCTCCCGGTACGAGCAGTACTTC | CASSSRYEQYF
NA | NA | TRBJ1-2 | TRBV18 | TGTGCCAGCTCCCCCTCGATGGGGGCCAACTATGGCTACACCTTC | CASSPSMGANYGYTF
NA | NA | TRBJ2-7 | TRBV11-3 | TGTGCCAGCGGCCTAGGTCGGGGAAGGGGAAAGATGGACGAGCAGTACTTC | CASGLGRGRGKMDEQYF
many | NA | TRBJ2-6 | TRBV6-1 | TGTGCCAGTGGACAGAGCGACTCTGGGGCCAACGTCCTGACTTTC | CASGQSDSGANVLTF
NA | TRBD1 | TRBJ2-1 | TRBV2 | TGTGCCAGCAGACCCGGGACAGGGTCGGATGAGCAGTTCTTC | CASRPGTGSDEQFF
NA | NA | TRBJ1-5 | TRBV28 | TGTGCCAGCATGGAGGGGGATCGGAGGGATTGCAATCAGCCCCAGCATTTT | CASMEGDRRDCNQPQHF
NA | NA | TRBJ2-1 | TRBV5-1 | TGCGCCAGCAGCTTTGACCGGGACGGGGATGAGCTGTTCTTC | CASSFDRDGDELFF
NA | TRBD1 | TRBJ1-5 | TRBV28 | TGTGCCAGCAGTCCGTCCATCTTGACAGGGATACCCTCCAATCAGCACCAGCATTTT | CASSPSILTGIPSNQHQHF
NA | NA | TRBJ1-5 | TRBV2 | TGTGCCAGCAGCACTGAAACGGGGGGGGCGAGCGTCAATCAGCCCCATCATTTT | CASSTETGGASVNQPHHF
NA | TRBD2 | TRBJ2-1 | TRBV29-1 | TGCAGCGCCGTCGGGACTAGCGGGCGAAATGAGCAGTTCTTC | CSAVGTSGRNEQFF
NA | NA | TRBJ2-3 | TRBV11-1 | TGTGCCACCAGCTTAAGGGAACGTGAGGGAGAGTCTCACTTT | CATSLREREGESHF
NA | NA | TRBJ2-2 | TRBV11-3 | TGTGCCAGCAGCTTAGATGTCCGGACAAAAACGAACACCGGGGAGCTGTTTTTT | CASSLDVRTKTNTGELFF
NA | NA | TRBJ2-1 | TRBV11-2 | TGTGCCAGCAGCTTAGGCCTATCGTTTAATGAGCAGTTCTTC | CASSLGLSFNEQFF
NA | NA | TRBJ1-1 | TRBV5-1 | TGCACCAGCAGCCCAGTACAGATTCGGAACACTGAAGCTTTCTTT | CTSSPVQIRNTEAFF
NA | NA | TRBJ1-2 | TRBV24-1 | TGTGCCACCAGTGATCCTCGCGACCCCGGTGGGGGCTACACCTTC | CATSDPRDPGGGYTF
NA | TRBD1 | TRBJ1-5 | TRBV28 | TGTGCCAGCAGTTACCAGGGGGCTGGCAATCAGCCCCAGCATTTT | CASSYQGAGNQPQHF
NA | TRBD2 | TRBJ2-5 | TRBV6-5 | TGTGCCAGCAGTTACGGCACTAGCGGCGGCTTCCAAGAGACCCAATACTTC | CASSYGTSGGFQETQYF
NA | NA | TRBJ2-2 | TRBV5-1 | TGCGCCAGCAGTCTAGGAGCCTGGAATGGCGGGGAGCTGTTTTTT | CASSLGAWNGGELFF
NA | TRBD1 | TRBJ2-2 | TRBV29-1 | TGCAGCGTTATTCAGGGACAGCCGAACACCGGGGAGCTCTTTTTT | CSVIQGQPNTGELFF
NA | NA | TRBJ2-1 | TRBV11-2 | TGTGCCAGTAGCTTAGGACTAACAGAATACAATGAGCCGTTCTTC | CASSLGLTEYNEPFF
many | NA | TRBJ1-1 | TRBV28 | TGTGCCAGCAGTTTAAGCCCTGGCCAGCAAGCTTTCTTT | CASSLSPGQQAFF
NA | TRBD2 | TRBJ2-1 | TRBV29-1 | TGCAGCGTTGAACGAGCGGGATTTTCCAATGAGCAGTTCTTC | CSVERAGFSNEQFF
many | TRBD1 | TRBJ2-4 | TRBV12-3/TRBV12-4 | TGTGCCAGCCCGTCTGAGGCGTCGGGACAGAAAAACATTCAGTACTTC | CASPSEASGQKNIQYF
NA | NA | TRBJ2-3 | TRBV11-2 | TGTACCAGCAGCTGGGGGAGGCATGGGGCGGCGGATACGCAGTATTTT | CTSSWGRHGAADTQYF
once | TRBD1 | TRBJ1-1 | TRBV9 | TGTGCCAGCAGCCCCGGACAGGGGGCGATGATGGACACTGAAGCTTTCTTT | CASSPGQGAMMDTEAFF
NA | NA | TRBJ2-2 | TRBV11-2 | TGTGCGATCAGCTTAGATAGGACTGTGGAGCTGTTTTTT | CAISLDRTVELFF
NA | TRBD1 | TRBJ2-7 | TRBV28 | TGTGCCATCATACTAGGTGGAGGACAGGGGGCTGGTTACGAGCAGTACTTC | CAIILGGGQGAGYEQYF
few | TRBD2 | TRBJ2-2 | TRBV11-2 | TGTACCAGCAGCCGCAGGACTAGCGAAACCGGGGAGCTGTTTTTT | CTSSRRTSETGELFF
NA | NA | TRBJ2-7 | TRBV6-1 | TGTGCCAGCAGGGTAGGGACCGCCTACGAGCAATACTTC | CASRVGTAYEQYF
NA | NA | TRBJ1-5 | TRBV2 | TGTGCCAGCAGGGAGGGGAATCAGCCCCAGCATTTT | CASREGNQPQHF
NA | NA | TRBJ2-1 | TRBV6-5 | TGTGCCAGCAGCCGAAGCGGCTGCAATGAGCAGTTCTTC | CASSRSGCNEQFF
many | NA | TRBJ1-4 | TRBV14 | TGTGCCAGCAGCCCCCGATCGGACCCAGGTGAAAAACTGTTTTTT | CASSPRSDPGEKLFF
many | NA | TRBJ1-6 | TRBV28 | TGTGCCAGCACCACCTTAGCCGGGCCAGTAGGACCTTATAATTCACCCCTCCACTTT | CASTTLAGPVGPYNSPLHF
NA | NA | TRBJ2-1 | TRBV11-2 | TGTGCCAGCAGCTCGGGACCAGGGCCCTACAGTGAACAGTTCTTC | CASSSGPGPYSEQFF
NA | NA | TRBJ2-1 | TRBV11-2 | TGTGTCAGCAGCTTAGGGCTAGCCTTCACTGAGCAGTTCTTC | CVSSLGLAFTEQFF
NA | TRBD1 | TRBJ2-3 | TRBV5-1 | TGCGCCAGCAGCCGGACAGGGATCACAGATACGCAGTATTTT | CASSRTGITDTQYF
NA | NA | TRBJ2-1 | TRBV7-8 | TGTGCCAGCAGCTTAGAACTAGTTGGATCCTTGGATGAGCAGTTCTTC | CASSLELVGSLDEQFF
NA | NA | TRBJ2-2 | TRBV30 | TGTGCCTGGAGTGTAGGACTCACATACGGGGAGCTGTTTTTT | CAWSVGLTYGELFF
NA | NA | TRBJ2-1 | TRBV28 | TGTTCCAGCAGCTCAAGGGCGCGAGCCCCCTTTGACAATGAGCAGTTCTTC | CSSSSRARAPFDNEQFF
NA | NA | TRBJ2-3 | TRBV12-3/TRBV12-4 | TGTGCCAGTAGCGTTGCCGGGAGCACAGATACGGAGTATTTT | CASSVAGSTDTEYF
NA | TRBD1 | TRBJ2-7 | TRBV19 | TGTGCCAGCGGACAGGGGGCGGTTTACGAGCAGTACTTC | CASGQGAVYEQYF
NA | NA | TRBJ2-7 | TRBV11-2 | TGTGCCAGCAGCTTAGACCCAGTCCATACGTCAGAGCAGTACTTC | CASSLDPVHTSEQYF
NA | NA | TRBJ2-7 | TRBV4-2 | TGTGCGAGCGGCCAAGATTTTCGCCGGACGAGCTCCTACGAGCAGTACTTC | CASGQDFRRTSSYEQYF
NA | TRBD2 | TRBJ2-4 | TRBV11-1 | TGCGCCAGCAGCCAAGGTGGGACTAGTGGGAGGGCCGGGGCCAGAAACATTCAGTACTTC | CASSQGGTSGRAGARNIQYF
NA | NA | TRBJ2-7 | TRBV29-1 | TGCAGCGTTGTGAAGCGAGTTCCCCCCTACAAGCAGTACTTC | CSVVKRVPPYKQYF
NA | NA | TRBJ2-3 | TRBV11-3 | TGTGCCAGCAGCTTCGGATTCGGTGGCGGCCTCACAGATATGCAGTATTTT | CASSFGFGGGLTDMQYF